This is a list of T cell receptor beta chains from one sample in a study of T cells in Graves' hyperthyroidism and ophthalmopathy. MiXCR, run by TCRdb on the multiplex PCR reads, gives a single entry per CDR3 protein. The repertoire includes 650,000 to 800,000 distinct CDR3 sequences, 45% of them detected once, and less than 9% sits in the top ten. Material: peripheral blood or thyroid tissue (not recorded which). These receptors all come from an adult man with Graves' disease, either hyperthyroidism or ophthalmopathy (not recorded which). CDR3s include the opening cysteine and the closing phenylalanine or tryptophan. The D gene is left open where the match is weak. Clone size is given for some rows only: seen once, a few or many times, or a class if the clone is expanded.

d_call	clone_size	j_call	v_call	cdr3_aa	cdr3_nt
NA	many	TRBJ1-6	TRBV7-9	CASSPLVGSPLHF	TGTGCCAGCAGTCCTCTCGTGGGTTCACCCCTCCACTTT
NA	few	TRBJ1-5	TRBV19	CASSPEETTYSNQPQHF	TGTGCCAGTAGCCCCGAAGAGACAACCTATAGCAATCAGCCCCAGCATTTT
NA	few	TRBJ1-2	TRBV2	CASRGRAGYTF	TGTGCCAGCAGGGGCAGGGCTGGCTACACCTTC
NA	NA	TRBJ1-1	TRBV5-1	CASSFTGQPTEAFF	TGCGCCAGCAGCTTCACAGGGCAGCCCACTGAAGCTTTCTTT
NA	NA	TRBJ2-7	TRBV9	CASSFQTVSYEQYF	TGTGCCAGCAGTTTTCAAACGGTCTCCTACGAGCAGTACTTC
TRBD1	NA	TRBJ1-6	TRBV20-1	CSARDGDRGNNSPLHF	TGCAGTGCTAGAGATGGGGACAGGGGAAATAATTCACCCCTCCACTTT
NA	NA	TRBJ2-7	TRBV9	CASSVDGRLDEQYF	TGTGCCAGCAGCGTAGATGGGAGACTCGACGAGCAGTACTTC
TRBD1	NA	TRBJ1-2	TRBV20-1	CSARDPQGAVGYTF	TGCAGTGCTAGAGACCCACAGGGGGCGGTTGGCTACACCTTC
NA	NA	TRBJ1-2	TRBV14	CASSQDRVGAYGYTF	TGTGCCAGCAGCCAAGATCGGGTCGGTGCCTATGGCTACACCTTC
NA	many	TRBJ1-5	TRBV10-2	CASSVTDNQPQHF	TGCGCCAGCAGTGTGACGGACAATCAGCCCCAGCATTTT
TRBD1	many	TRBJ1-2	TRBV9	CASSVAGQPIYGYTF	TGTGCCAGCAGCGTAGCGGGACAGCCTATCTATGGCTACACCTTC
NA	NA	TRBJ1-4	TRBV7-9	CASSLGGRGEKLFF	TGTGCCAGCAGCTTGGGGGGGCGAGGTGAAAAACTGTTTTTT
NA	NA	TRBJ1-5	TRBV15	CATSSSGQSGPSIF	NA
TRBD1	few	TRBJ1-4	TRBV20-1	CSAYTGAGEKLFF	TGCAGTGCTTACACAGGGGCAGGGGAAAAACTGTTTTTT
NA	many	TRBJ2-6	TRBV5-8	CASSTVSGANVLTF	TGTGCCAGCAGCACCGTATCTGGGGCCAACGTCCTGACTTTC
TRBD1	NA	TRBJ1-5	TRBV2	CASRPGTGLGNQPQHF	TGTGCCAGCAGGCCCGGGACAGGGTTGGGCAATCAGCCCCAGCATTTT
TRBD1	many	TRBJ1-1	TRBV7-9	CASSIPTGGETEAFF	TGTGCCAGCAGCATTCCGACAGGGGGCGAGACTGAAGCTTTCTTT
NA	many	TRBJ1-1	TRBV12-3/TRBV12-4	CASSLGGGAFF	TGTGCCAGCAGTTTAGGCGGGGGAGCTTTCTTT
TRBD1	NA	TRBJ2-7	TRBV7-9	CASSFRDRGVSYEQYF	TGTGCCAGCAGCTTCCGGGACAGGGGGGTTTCCTACGAGCAGTACTTC
TRBD1	many	TRBJ2-6	TRBV2	CASTKGQGFGGANVLTF	TGTGCCAGCACCAAGGGACAGGGGTTCGGTGGGGCCAACGTCCTGACTTTC
NA	once	TRBJ1-1	TRBV7-9	CASSPIGVGTEAFF	TGTGCCAGCAGCCCGATAGGAGTAGGAACTGAAGCTTTCTTT
NA	NA	TRBJ1-4	TRBV6-6	CASRLPGRGEKLFF	TGTGCCAGCAGATTACCAGGGAGGGGGGAAAAACTGTTTTTT
NA	few	TRBJ1-1	TRBV7-8	CASRTGPQDTEAFF	TGTGCCAGCAGAACCGGGCCTCAGGACACTGAAGCTTTCTTT
NA	once	TRBJ1-5	TRBV12-3/TRBV12-4	CATSSGGSKPQHF	TGTGCCACCAGTTCGGGAGGATCGAAGCCCCAGCATTTT
NA	NA	TRBJ1-5	TRBV24-1	CASWGPTARNQPQHF	TGTGCCAGCTGGGGGCCAACAGCCCGCAATCAGCCCCAGCATTTT